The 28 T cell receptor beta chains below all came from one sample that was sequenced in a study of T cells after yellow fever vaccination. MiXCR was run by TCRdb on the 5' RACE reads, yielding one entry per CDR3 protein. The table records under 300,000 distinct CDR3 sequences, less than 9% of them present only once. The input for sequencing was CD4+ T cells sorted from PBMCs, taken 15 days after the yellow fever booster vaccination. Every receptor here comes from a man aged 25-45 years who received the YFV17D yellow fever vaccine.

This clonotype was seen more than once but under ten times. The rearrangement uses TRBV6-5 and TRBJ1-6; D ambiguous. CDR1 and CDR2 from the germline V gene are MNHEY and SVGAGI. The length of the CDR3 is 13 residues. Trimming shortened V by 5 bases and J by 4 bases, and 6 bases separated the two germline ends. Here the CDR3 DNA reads TGTGCCAGCAGTCCCCGGTATAATTCACCCCTCCACTTT. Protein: CASSPRYNSPLHF.

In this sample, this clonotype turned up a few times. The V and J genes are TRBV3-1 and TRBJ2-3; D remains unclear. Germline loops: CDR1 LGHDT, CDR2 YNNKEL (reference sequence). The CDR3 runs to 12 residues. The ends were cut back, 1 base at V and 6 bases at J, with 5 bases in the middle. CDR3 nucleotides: TGTGCCAGCAGCCAAGTTCGGGATACGCAGTATTTT. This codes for CASSQVRDTQYF.

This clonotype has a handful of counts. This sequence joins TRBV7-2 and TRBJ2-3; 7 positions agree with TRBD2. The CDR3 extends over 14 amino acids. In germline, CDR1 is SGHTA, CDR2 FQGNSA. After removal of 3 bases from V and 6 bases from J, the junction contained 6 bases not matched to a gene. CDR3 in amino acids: CASSLWEGRDTQYF. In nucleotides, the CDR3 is TGTGCCAGCAGCTTGTGGGAGGGCCGGGATACGCAGTATTTT.

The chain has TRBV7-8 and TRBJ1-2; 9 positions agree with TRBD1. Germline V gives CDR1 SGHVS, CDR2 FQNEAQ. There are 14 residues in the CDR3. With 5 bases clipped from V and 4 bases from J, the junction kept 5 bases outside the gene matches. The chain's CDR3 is CASSATGGAYGYTF. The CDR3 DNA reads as TGTGCCAGCAGCGCTACAGGGGGCGCCTATGGCTACACCTTC.

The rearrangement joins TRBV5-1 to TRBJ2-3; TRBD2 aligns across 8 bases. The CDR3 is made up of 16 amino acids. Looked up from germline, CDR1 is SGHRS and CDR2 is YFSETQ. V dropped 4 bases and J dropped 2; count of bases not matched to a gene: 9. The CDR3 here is CASSRSGLGNTDTQYF. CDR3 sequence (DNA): TGCGCCAGCAGCCGTTCGGGACTAGGAAACACAGATACGCAGTATTTT.

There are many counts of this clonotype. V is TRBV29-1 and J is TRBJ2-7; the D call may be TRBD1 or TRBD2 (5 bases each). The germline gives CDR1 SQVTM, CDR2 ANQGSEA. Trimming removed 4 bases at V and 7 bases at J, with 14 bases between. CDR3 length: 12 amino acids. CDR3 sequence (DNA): TGCAGCGTTGCCGCAGGGACCGGGGAGCAGTACTTC. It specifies CSVAAGTGEQYF.

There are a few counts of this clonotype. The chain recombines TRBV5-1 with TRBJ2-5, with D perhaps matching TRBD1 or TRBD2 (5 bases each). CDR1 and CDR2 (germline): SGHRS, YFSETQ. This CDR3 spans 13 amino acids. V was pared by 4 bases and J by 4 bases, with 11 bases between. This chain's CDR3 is CASSTGTGETQYF. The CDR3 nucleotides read TGCGCCAGCAGCACCGGGACGGGAGAGACCCAGTACTTC.

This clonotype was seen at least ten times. The CDR3 protein is CASSARDRSFNEQFF. DNA of the CDR3: TGTGCCAGTAGTGCCCGGGACAGGAGTTTCAATGAGCAGTTCTTC. This chain links TRBV19 with TRBJ2-1; 8 bases are a match to TRBD1. This CDR3 comprises 15 residues. The ends lost 5 bases at V and 6 bases at J; junction bases unmatched: 9. CDR1 and CDR2 from the germline V gene are LNHDA and SQIVND (reference sequence).

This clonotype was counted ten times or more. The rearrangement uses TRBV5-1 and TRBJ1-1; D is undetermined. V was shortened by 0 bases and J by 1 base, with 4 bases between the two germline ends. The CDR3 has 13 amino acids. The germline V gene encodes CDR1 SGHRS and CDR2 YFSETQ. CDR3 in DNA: TGCGCCAGCAGCTTGGTCTCGAACACTGAAGCTTTCTTT. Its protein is CASSLVSNTEAFF.

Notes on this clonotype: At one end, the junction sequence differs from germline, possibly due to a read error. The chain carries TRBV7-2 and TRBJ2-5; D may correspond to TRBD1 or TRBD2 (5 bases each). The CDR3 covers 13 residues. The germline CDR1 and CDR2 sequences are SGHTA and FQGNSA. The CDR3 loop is CASVPGTQGTQYF. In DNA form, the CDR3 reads TGTGCCAGTGTCCCCGGGACCCAAGGGACCCAGTACTTC.

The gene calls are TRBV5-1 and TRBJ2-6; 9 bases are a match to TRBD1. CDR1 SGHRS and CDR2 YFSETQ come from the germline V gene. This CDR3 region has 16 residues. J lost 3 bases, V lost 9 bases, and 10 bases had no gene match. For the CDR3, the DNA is TGCGCCACCCGGGACAGGGTTGCTGGTGGGGCCAACGTCCTGACTTTC. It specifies CATRDRVAGGANVLTF. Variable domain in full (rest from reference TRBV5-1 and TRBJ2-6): KAGVTQTPRYLIKTRGQQVTLSCSPISGHRSVSWYQQTPGQGLQFLFEYFSETQRNKGNFPGRFSGRQFSNSRSEMNVSTLELGDSALYLCATRDRVAGGANVLTFGAGSRLTVL.

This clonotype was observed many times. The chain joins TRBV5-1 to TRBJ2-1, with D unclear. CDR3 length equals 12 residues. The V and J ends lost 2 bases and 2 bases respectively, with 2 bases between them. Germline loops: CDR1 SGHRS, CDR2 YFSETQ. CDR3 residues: CASSFAYNEQFF. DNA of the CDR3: TGCGCCAGCAGCTTCGCCTACAATGAGCAGTTCTTC.

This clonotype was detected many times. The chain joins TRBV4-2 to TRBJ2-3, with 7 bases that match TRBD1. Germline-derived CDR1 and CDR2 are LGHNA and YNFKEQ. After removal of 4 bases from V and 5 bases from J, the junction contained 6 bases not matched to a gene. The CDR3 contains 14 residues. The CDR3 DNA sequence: TGTGCCAGCAGCCGTCCGGGACAGATAGATACGCAGTATTTT. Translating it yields CASSRPGQIDTQYF.

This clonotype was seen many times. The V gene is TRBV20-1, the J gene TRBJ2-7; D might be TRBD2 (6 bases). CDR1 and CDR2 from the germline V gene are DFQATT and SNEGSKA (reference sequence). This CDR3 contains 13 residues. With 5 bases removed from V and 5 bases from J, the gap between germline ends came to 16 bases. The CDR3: CSAAGRRYNEQYF. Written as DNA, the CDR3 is TGCAGTGCTGCCGGGAGACGGTATAACGAGCAGTACTTC.

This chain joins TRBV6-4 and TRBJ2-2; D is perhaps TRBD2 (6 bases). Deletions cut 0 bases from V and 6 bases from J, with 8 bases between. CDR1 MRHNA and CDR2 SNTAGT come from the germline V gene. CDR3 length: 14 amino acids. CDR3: CASSDSPGAGELFF. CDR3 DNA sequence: TGTGCCAGCAGTGACTCCCCGGGGGCCGGGGAGCTGTTTTTT.

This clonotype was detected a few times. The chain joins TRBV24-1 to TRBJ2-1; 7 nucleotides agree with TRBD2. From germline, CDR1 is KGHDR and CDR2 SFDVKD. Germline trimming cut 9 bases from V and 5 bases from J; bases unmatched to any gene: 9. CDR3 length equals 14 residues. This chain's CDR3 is CATGSGLVNNEQFF. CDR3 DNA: TGTGCCACCGGAAGCGGACTAGTGAACAATGAGCAGTTCTTC.

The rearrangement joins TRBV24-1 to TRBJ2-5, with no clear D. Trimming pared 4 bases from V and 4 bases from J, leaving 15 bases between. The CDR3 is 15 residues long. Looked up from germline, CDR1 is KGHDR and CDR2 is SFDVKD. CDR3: CATSDPSRERETQYF. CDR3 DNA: TGTGCCACCAGTGACCCTTCAAGAGAGCGAGAGACCCAGTACTTC.

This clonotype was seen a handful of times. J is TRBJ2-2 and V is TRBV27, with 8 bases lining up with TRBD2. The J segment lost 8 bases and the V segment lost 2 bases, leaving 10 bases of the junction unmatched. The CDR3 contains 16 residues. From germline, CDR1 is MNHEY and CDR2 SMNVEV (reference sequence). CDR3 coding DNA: TGTGCCAGCAGTTTAGGCGGGGGGCGTCTAGTTGGGGAGCTGTTTTTT. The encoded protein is CASSLGGGRLVGELFF.

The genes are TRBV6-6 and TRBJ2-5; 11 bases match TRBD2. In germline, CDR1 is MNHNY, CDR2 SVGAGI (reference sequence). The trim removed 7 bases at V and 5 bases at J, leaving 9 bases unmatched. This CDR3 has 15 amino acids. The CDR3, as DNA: TGTGCCAGCATTAAACTAGCGGGGGCCCCCGAGACCCAGTACTTC. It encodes CASIKLAGAPETQYF.

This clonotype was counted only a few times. CDR3 sequence reads: CATSDNGQGRPEAFF. CDR3 DNA: TGTGCCACCAGTGATAACGGCCAGGGGCGGCCTGAAGCTTTCTTT. The gene calls are TRBV24-1 and TRBJ1-1; D might be TRBD1 (6 bases). The V end was cut by 3 bases, the J end by 6 bases, with 16 bases between. Germline values: CDR1 KGHDR, CDR2 SFDVKD. The CDR3 runs to 15 residues.

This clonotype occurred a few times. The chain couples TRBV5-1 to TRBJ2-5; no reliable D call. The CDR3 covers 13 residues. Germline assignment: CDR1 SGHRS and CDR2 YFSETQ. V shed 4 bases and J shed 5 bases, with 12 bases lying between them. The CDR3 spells CASSPPDLETQYF. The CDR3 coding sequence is TGCGCCAGCAGCCCTCCGGATCTGGAGACCCAGTACTTC.

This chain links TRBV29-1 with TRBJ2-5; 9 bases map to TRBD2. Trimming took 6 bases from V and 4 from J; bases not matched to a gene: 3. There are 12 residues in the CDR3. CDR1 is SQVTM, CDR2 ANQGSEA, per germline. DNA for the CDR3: TGCAGCGTGGGAGCGGGAGGAGAGACCCAGTACTTC. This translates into CSVGAGGETQYF. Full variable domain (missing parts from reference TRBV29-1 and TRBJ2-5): SAVISQKPSRDICQRGTSLTIQCQVDSQVTMMFWYRQQPGQSLTLIATANQGSEATYESGFVIDKFPISRPNLTFSTLTVSNMSPEDSSIYLCSVGAGGETQYFGPGTRLLVL.

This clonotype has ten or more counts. The CDR3 protein is CSAEGGGRSTDTQYF. CDR3 DNA: TGCAGCGCCGAGGGGGGCGGGAGGTCCACAGATACGCAGTATTTT. The chain joins TRBV29-1 to TRBJ2-3; TRBD2 matches at 8 bases. CDR3 length equals 15 residues. With 7 bases clipped from V and 2 bases from J, the junction kept 11 bases outside the gene matches. CDR1 SQVTM and CDR2 ANQGSEA come from the germline V gene.

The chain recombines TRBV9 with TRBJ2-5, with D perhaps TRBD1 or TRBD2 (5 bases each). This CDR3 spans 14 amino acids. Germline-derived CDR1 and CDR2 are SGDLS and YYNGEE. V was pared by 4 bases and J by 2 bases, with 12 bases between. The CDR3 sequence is CASSLPGRQETQYF. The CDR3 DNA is TGTGCCAGCAGCCTTCCGGGACGGCAAGAGACCCAGTACTTC.

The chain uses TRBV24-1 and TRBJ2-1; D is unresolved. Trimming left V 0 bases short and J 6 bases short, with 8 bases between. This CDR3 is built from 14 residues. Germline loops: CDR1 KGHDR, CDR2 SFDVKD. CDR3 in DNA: TGTGCCACCAGTGATTTGCCCCCCACCAATGAGCAGTTCTTC. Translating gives CATSDLPPTNEQFF.

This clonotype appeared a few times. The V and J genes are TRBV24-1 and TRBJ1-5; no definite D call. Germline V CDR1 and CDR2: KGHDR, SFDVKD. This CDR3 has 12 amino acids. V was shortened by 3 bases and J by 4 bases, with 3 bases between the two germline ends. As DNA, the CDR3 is TGTGCCACCAGTGATAGGAATCAGCCCCAGCATTTT. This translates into CATSDRNQPQHF.

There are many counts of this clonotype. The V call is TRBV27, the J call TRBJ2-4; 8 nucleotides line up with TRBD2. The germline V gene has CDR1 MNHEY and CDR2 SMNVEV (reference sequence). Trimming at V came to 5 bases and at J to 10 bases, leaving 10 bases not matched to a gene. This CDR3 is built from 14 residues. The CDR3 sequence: CASSEGGLARIQYF. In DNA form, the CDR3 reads TGTGCCAGCAGTGAGGGAGGACTAGCTCGGATTCAGTACTTC.

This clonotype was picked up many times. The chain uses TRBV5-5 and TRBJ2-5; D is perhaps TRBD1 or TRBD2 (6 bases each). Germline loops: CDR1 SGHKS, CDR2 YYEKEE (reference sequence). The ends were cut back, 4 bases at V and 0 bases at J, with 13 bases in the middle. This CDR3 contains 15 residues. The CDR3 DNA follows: TGTGCCAGCAGCCCTCGGGGGCTGCACCAAGAGACCCAGTACTTC. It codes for CASSPRGLHQETQYF.